The 21 T cell receptor beta chains below all came from one sample that was sequenced in a study of blood T cell repertoires in COVID-19. Produced via immunoSEQ multiplex PCR; TCRdb's table is partial and in-frame only. The repertoire includes a few hundred thousand clones, about nine tenths of them detected once, and 0.94% sits in the top ten. Input material: peripheral blood. The receptors shown here come from a woman aged 40-49 years who had recovered from COVID-19.

This chain joins TRBV2 and TRBJ2-6; tentatively, D is TRBD1 (6 bases). Looked up from germline, CDR1 is SNHLY and CDR2 is FYNNEI. V lost 7 bases and J 3 bases, leaving 10 bases between the germline ends. This CDR3 comprises 14 residues. CDR3 DNA: TGTGCCAGCACCGACAGGATTGGGGCCAACGTCCTGACTTTC. Translating gives CASTDRIGANVLTF. Supplemented by reference TRBV2 and TRBJ2-6, the full variable domain reads EPEVTQTPSHQVTQMGQEVILRCVPISNHLYFYWYRQILGQKVEFLVSFYNNEISEKSEIFDDQFSVERPDGSNFTLKIRSTKLEDSAMYFCASTDRIGANVLTFGAGSRLTVL.

This clone was counted only a few times. The rearrangement uses TRBV28 and TRBJ1-2, with D perhaps TRBD1 (6 bases). Trimming left V 5 bases short and J 6 bases short, with 16 bases between. Germline CDR1 is MDHEN and CDR2 is SYDVKM. The CDR3 runs to 14 residues. The CDR3 DNA sequence: TGTGCCAGCAGTCCTCCAGGGGATCGCCATGGCTACACCTTC. Residues: CASSPPGDRHGYTF.

The rearrangement uses TRBV2 and TRBJ2-3, with 8 bases matching TRBD1. Germline CDR1 is SNHLY and CDR2 is FYNNEI. Trimming cost V 6 bases and J 2 bases; bases outside gene matches: 7. This CDR3 region has 15 residues. CDR3 nucleotides: TGTGCCAGCAGGACAGGGGTAGGGAACACAGATACGCAGTATTTT. Translated: CASRTGVGNTDTQYF. The complete variable domain, with remaining parts taken from reference TRBV2 and TRBJ2-3, reads EPEVTQTPSHQVTQMGQEVILRCVPISNHLYFYWYRQILGQKVEFLVSFYNNEISEKSEIFDDQFSVERPDGSNFTLKIRSTKLEDSAMYFCASRTGVGNTDTQYFGPGTRLTVL.

The rearrangement joins TRBV9 to TRBJ1-2; 8 bases line up with TRBD1. The CDR3 extends over 15 amino acids. Per germline, CDR1 SGDLS and CDR2 YYNGEE. The V and J ends lost 4 bases and 0 bases, in that order; junction bases with no gene match: 5. The CDR3 spells CASSTTGEANYGYTF. CDR3 bases: TGTGCCAGCAGCACGACAGGGGAGGCTAACTATGGCTACACCTTC.

The chain uses TRBV18 and TRBJ1-4; TRBD1 might be the D (5 bases). Trimming removed 3 bases from V and 0 bases from J, with 8 bases in between. The CDR3 has 15 residues. CDR1 and CDR2 (germline): KGHSH, LQKENI. The CDR3 nucleotides read TGTGCCAGCTCACCGAAGGGGCCAACTAATGAAAAACTGTTTTTT. This translates into CASSPKGPTNEKLFF.

The chain has TRBV21-1 and TRBJ1-5; the D call of TRBD1 is as the table states it, not checked on the DNA. TRBV21-1 is shown as a pseudogene. CDR3 size: 12 residues. The DNA for the CDR3 is TGTGCCAGCAGCAAGGCCCGTCAGCCCCAGCATTTT. It yields the protein CASSKARQPQHF.

This chain joins TRBV28 and TRBJ2-2, with a possible D match to TRBD2 (6 bases). This CDR3 region has 13 residues. Trimming took off 11 bases at V and 4 bases at J, with 14 bases between the two ends. The germline gives CDR1 MDHEN, CDR2 SYDVKM. The CDR3 region has the DNA TGTGCCGGACGGAGGGCGGGCACCGGGGAGCTGTTTTTT. Translating it yields CAGRRAGTGELFF.

The rearrangement links TRBV29-1 to TRBJ2-7, with 13 nucleotides matching TRBD2. J lost 4 bases, V lost 6 bases, and 9 bases had no gene match. The germline V gene encodes CDR1 SQVTM and CDR2 ANQGSEA. The CDR3 is made up of 15 amino acids. The CDR3 nucleotides are TGCAGCGTGGCGGGGAGACTAGCGGGAGGTTACGAGCAGTACTTC. Translated, it gives CSVAGRLAGGYEQYF.

The chain employs TRBV9 and TRBJ2-3; 9 bases are a match to TRBD2. Per germline, CDR1 SGDLS and CDR2 YYNGEE. V gave up 7 bases and J gave up 0 bases; unmatched junction bases: 6. The CDR3 covers 15 residues. The CDR3 here is CASDRGTSSTDTQYF. The CDR3 DNA reads TGTGCCAGCGACCGGGGGACTAGCAGCACAGATACGCAGTATTTT.

For the CDR3, the DNA is TGTGCCAGTAGTGTGGCGGGAGGGAACCAAGAGACCCAGTACTTC. It yields the protein CASSVAGGNQETQYF. J is TRBJ2-5 and V is TRBV19, with 9 bases fitting TRBD2. Germline loops: CDR1 LNHDA, CDR2 SQIVND (reference sequence). CDR3 length: 15 residues. J was trimmed by 0 bases and V by 5 bases; bases with no gene match: 4.

The genes are TRBV12-5 and TRBJ2-2; no definite D call. Germline CDR1 LGHNT, CDR2 FRNRAP. The V end lost 5 bases, the J end lost 8 bases, and 9 bases lay between the germline ends. CDR3 length equals 12 residues. This CDR3 reads CASGRATGELFF. The CDR3 nucleotides are TGTGCTAGTGGTCGAGCAACGGGGGAGCTGTTTTTT.

The chain couples TRBV2 to TRBJ1-1; D might be TRBD1 (6 bases). The CDR3 runs to 17 residues. Germline lookup yields CDR1 SNHLY and CDR2 FYNNEI. V was clipped by 2 bases and J by 1 base, with 17 bases between them. The CDR3 sequence is CASSESGGAWANTEAFF. In DNA form, the CDR3 reads TGTGCCAGCAGTGAATCGGGGGGCGCTTGGGCGAACACTGAAGCTTTCTTT.

The gene calls are TRBV5-4 and TRBJ2-3; TRBD2 aligns across 11 bases. Unmatched junction bases numbered 7, after V lost 5 bases and J lost 5 bases. The germline V gene has CDR1 SGHNT and CDR2 YYREEE (reference sequence). This CDR3 contains 15 residues. The CDR3 loop is CASSPTSGMQDTQYF. As DNA, the CDR3 is TGTGCCAGCAGTCCGACTAGCGGGATGCAAGATACGCAGTATTTT.

V usage is TRBV29-1 and J usage is TRBJ2-5, with TRBD1 matching over 8 bases. Germline assignment: CDR1 SQVTM and CDR2 ANQGSEA. J was trimmed by 5 bases and V by 6 bases; bases with no gene match: 8. The length of the CDR3 is 13 residues. In nucleotides, the CDR3 is TGCAGCGTGGGGCAGGGGGCGCTTGAGACCCAGTACTTC. Translated: CSVGQGALETQYF.

The chain has TRBV30 and TRBJ2-3; D may be TRBD2 (6 bases). CDR3 size: 13 residues. Germline CDR1 is GTSNPN and CDR2 is SVGIG (reference sequence). Trimming pared 8 bases from V and 4 bases from J, leaving 16 bases between. CDR3 DNA: TGTGCCGGGGAGGCGGGACGCCCAGATACGCAGTATTTT. It translates to CAGEAGRPDTQYF.

There are a few counts of this clone. This chain joins TRBV12-3 or TRBV12-4 and TRBJ2-7; the D is unclear. The CDR3 consists of 13 residues. With 0 bases removed from V and 4 bases from J, the gap between germline ends came to 7 bases. CDR3 sequence reads: CASSLALPYEQYF. DNA for the CDR3: TGTGCCAGCAGTTTAGCCCTCCCGTACGAGCAGTACTTC.

The chain joins TRBV30 to TRBJ2-5; 9 bases match TRBD1. The germline CDR1 and CDR2 sequences are GTSNPN and SVGIG (reference sequence). The CDR3 covers 13 residues. J lost 1 base, V lost 3 bases, and 0 bases had no gene match. CDR3: CAWRGQGQETQYF. The CDR3 coding sequence is TGTGCCTGGAGGGGACAGGGCCAAGAGACCCAGTACTTC.

The chain uses TRBV7-9 and TRBJ2-1, with unresolved D. Germline V lookup: CDR1 SEHNR, CDR2 FQNEAQ (reference sequence). The V gene lost 5 bases and the J gene lost 8 bases, with 10 bases spanning the gap. The CDR3 extends over 12 amino acids. CDR3 in amino acids: CASSLSVDEQFF. As DNA, the CDR3 is TGTGCCAGCAGCCTCTCGGTGGATGAGCAGTTCTTC.

This rearrangement joins TRBV24-1 to TRBJ2-3; no firm D call. This CDR3 is 13 amino acids long. Germline CDR1 reads KGHDR; CDR2 reads SFDVKD. With 3 bases removed from V and 7 bases from J, the gap between germline ends came to 10 bases. The CDR3 region has the DNA TGTGCCACCAGTGATACCCAGACAAATACGCAGTATTTT. Protein sequence: CATSDTQTNTQYF.

This clone came up a few times. This chain connects TRBV7-2 to TRBJ1-5, with D possibly matching TRBD1 (5 bases). Per germline, CDR1 SGHTA and CDR2 FQGNSA. CDR3 length equals 13 residues. Trimming took off 3 bases at V and 5 bases at J, with 8 bases between the two ends. DNA for the CDR3: TGTGCCAGCAGCTTTGGGGCCTATCAGCCCCAGCATTTT. Translated: CASSFGAYQPQHF.

This rearrangement joins TRBV27 to TRBJ1-1; 7 nucleotides align to TRBD1. The junction had 10 bases not matched to a gene; V was cut back by 6 bases and J by 9 bases. Germline CDR1 is MNHEY and CDR2 is SMNVEV (reference sequence). The CDR3 sequence is 13 residues long. CDR3 DNA sequence: TGTGCCAGCAGGAGAGACCGGACAGGACAAGCTTTCTTT. It codes for CASRRDRTGQAFF.